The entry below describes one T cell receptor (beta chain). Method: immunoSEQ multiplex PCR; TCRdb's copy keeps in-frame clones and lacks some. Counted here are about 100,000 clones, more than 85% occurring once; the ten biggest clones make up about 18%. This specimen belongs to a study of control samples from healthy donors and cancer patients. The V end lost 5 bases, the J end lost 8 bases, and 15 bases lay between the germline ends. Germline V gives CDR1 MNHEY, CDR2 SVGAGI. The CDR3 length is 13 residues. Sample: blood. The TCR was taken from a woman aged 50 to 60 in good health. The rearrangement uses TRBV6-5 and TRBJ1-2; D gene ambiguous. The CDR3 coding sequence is TGTGCCAGCAGTCCACCGGACCTTTCCGGCTACACCTTC. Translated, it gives CASSPPDLSGYTF.